This TCR beta chain was captured by sequencing in a study of blood T cells in healthy people across ages. Findings of the study overall: Estimated diversity that came from one million T cells was considered an underestimate. Measured against age, TCR beta diversity per million T cells decreased in a roughly linear manner.

The second PCR ran roughly 7 to 11 cycles with a sample-barcoded 5' primer and J-beta primers. The yield of each sample was at least 2.5 million CDR3-containing paired-end reads. TCRdb re-called the 5' RACE reads with MiXCR, one entry per CDR3 protein. Among hundreds of thousands of distinct CDR3 sequences listed, roughly 56% were seen once. As for this clonotype: Its antigen is as yet unknown.

Each of the donors had roughly 9.7 milliliters of peripheral blood drawn into EDTA-treated Vacutainer tubes. The sequencing input was blood. The sequence derives from a man aged 35 to 55 in good health.

The CDR3 loop reads CASSLHRSVYGYTF. The CDR3 nucleotides are TGTGCCAGCAGTCTACACAGGTCTGTCTATGGCTACACCTTC. This rearrangement joins TRBV27 to TRBJ1-2; maybe TRBD1 (5 bases). V was shortened by 5 bases and J by 4 bases, with 14 bases between the two germline ends. The CDR3 totals 14 residues. Per germline, CDR1 MNHEY and CDR2 SMNVEV (reference sequence).